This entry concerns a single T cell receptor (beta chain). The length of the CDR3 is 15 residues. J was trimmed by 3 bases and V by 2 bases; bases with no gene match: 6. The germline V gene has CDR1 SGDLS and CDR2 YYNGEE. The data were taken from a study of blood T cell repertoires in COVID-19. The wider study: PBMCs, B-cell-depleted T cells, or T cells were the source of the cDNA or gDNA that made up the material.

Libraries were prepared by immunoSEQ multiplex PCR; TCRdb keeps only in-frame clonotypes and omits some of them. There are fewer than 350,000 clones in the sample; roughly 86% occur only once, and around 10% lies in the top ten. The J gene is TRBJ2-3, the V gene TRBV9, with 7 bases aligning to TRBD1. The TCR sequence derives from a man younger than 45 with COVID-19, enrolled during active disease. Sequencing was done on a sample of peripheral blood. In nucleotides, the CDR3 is TGTGCCAGCAGCGTGAGACAGGGTCGGACAGATACGCAGTATTTT. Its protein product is CASSVRQGRTDTQYF.